This T cell receptor (beta chain) was captured in a study of radiation and T cells in renal cell carcinoma. Time point of the sample: baseline pretreatment blood. Treatment specified: 15 Gy SBRT to primary tumor, nephrectomy 4 weeks later. The length of the CDR3 is 15 residues. Germline values: CDR1 MDHEN, CDR2 SYDVKM. Between the trimmed V and J ends, which lost 4 bases and 1 base, there was a span of 14 bases. The repertoire was sequenced with immunoSEQ multiplex PCR; TCRdb's copy has only in-frame clones and lacks some. The sample has some 150,000 clones, 70% to 90% seen once. V usage is TRBV28 and J usage is TRBJ2-7; the D gene is possibly TRBD2 (6 bases). The clonotype originates from a woman in her forties or fifties with renal cell carcinoma. The material sequenced was blood, taken from a patient whose treatment included radiotherapy and nephrectomy. The CDR3 region is CASSSALGTSYEQYF. In nucleotides, the CDR3 is TGTGCCAGCAGTTCCGCGCTGGGGACTTCCTACGAGCAGTACTTC.